This TCR beta chain is from a study of patients and donors after allogeneic stem cell transplantation. Germline trimming cut 1 base from V and 7 bases from J; bases unmatched to any gene: 8. The CDR3 sequence is 15 residues long. Germline V gives CDR1 SGHKS, CDR2 YYEKEE (reference sequence). Via MiXCR, TCRdb re-called the RT-PCR reads, giving one row per CDR3 protein. The sample comprises 190,000 or so distinct CDR3 sequences, about 37% of which are singletons, and approximately 10% rests with the top ten. V and J are TRBV5-5 and TRBJ1-1; 9 positions agree with TRBD1. The sequencing sample was made of blood, either unsorted or a sorted T cell fraction (not recorded which). The source of this sequence is a human donor who was either an allogeneic HSCT recipient or a stem cell or donor lymphocyte infusion donor (not recorded which). It is not recorded whose cells these are; they may come from a transplant donor. The CDR3 protein is CASSLTGTGFGEAFF. CDR3 DNA: TGTGCCAGCAGCTTGACCGGGACAGGGTTCGGTGAAGCTTTCTTT.